This T cell receptor (beta chain) originates from a study of patients and donors after allogeneic stem cell transplantation. Germline V gene sequence: CDR1 SEHNR, CDR2 FQNEAQ (reference sequence). J lost 4 bases, V lost 4 bases, and 8 bases had no gene match. CDR3 size: 16 residues. This clonotype was detected many times. TCRdb redid the calling of the RT-PCR reads with MiXCR, one entry per CDR3 protein. The table includes tens of thousands of distinct CDR3 sequences, over 7% detected once. This TCR was sampled from a human donor who was either an allogeneic HSCT recipient or a stem cell or donor lymphocyte infusion donor (not recorded which). It is not recorded whose cells these are; they may come from a transplant donor. V is TRBV7-9 and J is TRBJ2-1; 9 bases match TRBD1. The material sequenced was blood, either unsorted or a sorted T cell fraction (not recorded which). CDR3 residues: CASSSDDRGAYNEQFF. The CDR3 DNA reads TGTGCCAGCAGCTCTGATGACAGGGGGGCTTACAATGAGCAGTTCTTC.